This TCR beta chain was documented in a study of blood T cell repertoires in COVID-19. Study background: Whether acute or convalescent, the COVID-19 samples came from the United States, Italy and Spain.

Per the original data handling: By means of reference gene primer amplification, nucleated cell counts were estimated. The method was immunoSEQ multiplex PCR; TCRdb's version includes in-frame clones alone and lacks a portion of them. Clone size and V and J calls were adopted from that table, with D and trimming inferred from the DNA. The table has about 120,000 clones, 87% seen once. Germline-derived CDR1 and CDR2 are KGHSH and LQKENI. The CDR3 covers 16 residues. After removal of 5 bases from V and 5 bases from J, the junction contained 7 bases not matched to a gene. Sequencing used peripheral blood. The source of this sequence is a human donor in a cohort sampled during active COVID-19. This chain links TRBV18 with TRBJ2-3, with 13 bases fitting TRBD2. This CDR3 reads CASSATSGGTGDTQYF. In nucleotides, the CDR3 is TGTGCCAGCTCAGCGACTAGCGGGGGGACTGGAGATACGCAGTATTTT. Filled out from reference TRBV18 and TRBJ2-3, the complete variable domain reads NAGVMQNPRHLVRRRGQEARLRCSPMKGHSHVYWYRQLPEEGLKFMVYLQKENIIDESGMPKERFSAEFPKEGPSILRIQQVVRGDSAAYFCASSATSGGTGDTQYFGPGTRLTVL.